Following are 30 T cell receptor beta chains from one sample sequenced in a study of blood T cells in healthy people across ages. It was with a sample-barcoded 5' primer and a J-beta primer mix that a second PCR of roughly 7 to 12 cycles was run. TCRdb re-derived calls from the 5' RACE reads in MiXCR, one entry per CDR3 protein. The sample carries about a million distinct CDR3 sequences, 51% recorded once. The sequenced material came from blood. These receptors all come from a woman aged 55-70 years in good health.

CDR3 region: CASSPYVTDTQYF. The CDR3, as DNA: TGTGCCAGCAGCCCCTATGTCACAGATACGCAGTATTTT. This chain joins TRBV7-3 and TRBJ2-3; D is undetermined. The V gene lost 5 bases and the J gene lost 2 bases, with 8 bases spanning the gap. This CDR3 comprises 13 residues. Germline V gene lookup returns CDR1 SGHTA and CDR2 FQGTGA.

The chain carries TRBV5-4 and TRBJ2-1, with TRBD2 matching 11 bases. CDR3 size: 15 residues. The ends lost 4 bases at V and 6 bases at J; junction bases unmatched: 6. Germline CDR1 SGHNT, CDR2 YYREEE (reference sequence). CDR3 loop: CASSIPSGRINEQFF. The CDR3 bases are TGTGCCAGCAGCATCCCTAGCGGGAGGATCAATGAGCAGTTCTTC.

The V gene is TRBV28, the J gene TRBJ1-2; D might be TRBD1 (6 bases). Per the germline V gene, CDR1 is MDHEN and CDR2 is SYDVKM. The CDR3 sequence is 14 residues long. Trimming pared 5 bases from V and 3 bases from J, leaving 13 bases between. The chain's CDR3 is CASSTLGQYYGYTF. The CDR3 nucleotides are TGTGCCAGCAGTACTCTCGGACAGTACTATGGCTACACCTTC.

There are a few counts of this clonotype. The chain combines TRBV12-3 or TRBV12-4 with TRBJ1-2; D call uncertain. The CDR3 is 13 amino acids. The ends were cut back, 6 bases at V and 6 bases at J, with 14 bases in the middle. The CDR3 loop is CASSPSPADGYTF. CDR3 bases: TGTGCCAGCAGCCCCAGTCCCGCCGATGGCTACACCTTC.

This chain connects TRBV20-1 to TRBJ2-5; the match to TRBD1 covers 10 bases. Trimming cost V 6 bases and J 5 bases; bases outside gene matches: 3. The germline V gene encodes CDR1 DFQATT and CDR2 SNEGSKA (reference sequence). CDR3 length: 12 amino acids. The CDR3 spells CSADRGMETQYF. In nucleotides, the CDR3 is TGCAGTGCGGACAGGGGGATGGAGACCCAGTACTTC.

The V and J genes are TRBV6-2 or TRBV6-3 and TRBJ1-5; 7 positions agree with TRBD1. This CDR3 is 17 amino acids long. CDR1 and CDR2 (germline): MNHEY, SVGEGT. Unmatched junction bases numbered 11, after V lost 2 bases and J lost 4 bases. The CDR3 spells CASSYDLNRQGNQPQHF. The CDR3 DNA sequence: TGTGCCAGCAGTTACGACCTTAATCGACAGGGAAATCAGCCCCAGCATTTT.

The chain recombines TRBV20-1 with TRBJ2-5; 8 bases agree with TRBD2. There are 15 residues in the CDR3. V dropped 2 bases and J dropped 9; count of bases not matched to a gene: 14. The germline V gene has CDR1 DFQATT and CDR2 SNEGSKA (reference sequence). The CDR3 coding sequence is TGCAGTGCTAGACCGCCGGGACTAGATAGAATGGCCCAGTACTTC. Translation gives CSARPPGLDRMAQYF.

The CDR3 region is CASSLDTGVDTQYF. As DNA, the CDR3 is TGTGCCAGCAGTTTAGATACAGGGGTGGATACGCAGTATTTT. The chain has TRBV12-3 or TRBV12-4 and TRBJ2-3; 7 bases fit TRBD1. Trimming removed 1 base from V and 6 bases from J; junction bases left unmatched: 4. The CDR3 has 14 amino acids.

This rearrangement joins TRBV6-1 to TRBJ2-7; 7 nucleotides agree with TRBD1. The end of the DNA is better explained by TRBJ2-5, so the J call may be wrong. The CDR3 has 15 residues. Germline CDR1 is MNHNS and CDR2 is SASEGT. The CDR3 DNA sequence: TGTGCCAGCAGTGGACGACAGGGCCAGGGGGAGACCCAGTACTTC. This sequence encodes CASSGRQGQGETQYF.

The table lists this clonotype with a count of one. V usage is TRBV20-1 and J usage is TRBJ2-3; no definite D call. V was shortened by 1 base and J by 1 base, with 9 bases between the two germline ends. The CDR3 length is 14 residues. Germline CDR1 reads DFQATT; CDR2 reads SNEGSKA (reference sequence). CDR3 in amino acids: CSARVPFGTDTQYF. The CDR3 DNA reads TGCAGTGCTAGAGTTCCCTTTGGCACAGATACGCAGTATTTT.

V gene TRBV3-1 combines with J gene TRBJ2-1; D gene ambiguous. Trimming removed 0 bases at V and 7 bases at J, with 10 bases between. This CDR3 has 14 amino acids. Germline V CDR1 and CDR2: LGHDT, YNNKEL (reference sequence). The CDR3 DNA reads as TGTGCCAGCAGCCAAGAGGTTTGGGCTAATGAGCAGTTCTTC. It is translated as CASSQEVWANEQFF.

V gene TRBV10-3 combines with J gene TRBJ2-7; perhaps D is TRBD1 or TRBD2 (5 bases each). The CDR3 runs 16 residues. V was clipped by 9 bases and J by 3 bases, with 24 bases between them. Germline V lookup: CDR1 ENHRY, CDR2 SYGVKD. The CDR3 DNA reads TGTGCCATAAAAGAAGGGAGTTCGACAGCCGGCTACGAGCAGTACTTC. As protein: CAIKEGSSTAGYEQYF.

The chain recombines TRBV20-1 with TRBJ2-3, with D perhaps TRBD2 (5 bases). Per germline, CDR1 DFQATT and CDR2 SNEGSKA (reference sequence). Trimming pared 0 bases from V and 0 bases from J, leaving 13 bases between. This CDR3 has 16 residues. The CDR3 coding sequence is TGCAGTGCTAGAGATCCTGGGCGGACTAGCACAGATACGCAGTATTTT. It codes for CSARDPGRTSTDTQYF.

Concerning this clonotype: At one end, the junction sequence differs from germline, possibly due to a read error. The rearrangement uses TRBV6-2 or TRBV6-3 and TRBJ2-3; D remains unclear. CDR3 length equals 14 residues. Germline CDR1 reads MNHEY; CDR2 reads SVGEGT. CDR3 DNA sequence: TGTGCCAACAGTTACGCCCAGCTGGCGGATACGCAGTATTTT. Protein product: CANSYAQLADTQYF.

The chain recombines TRBV11-1 with TRBJ1-1; weak D call: TRBD1 (6 bases). Germline CDR1 SGHAT, CDR2 FQDESV (reference sequence). Trimming removed 5 bases at V and 4 bases at J, with 20 bases between. CDR3 size: 16 residues. CDR3 nucleotide sequence: TGTGCCAGCAGCCGACGCCCGACAGGAGGAGGCACTGAAGCTTTCTTT. Encoded protein: CASSRRPTGGGTEAFF.

The J gene is TRBJ2-5, the V gene TRBV11-2, with D perhaps matching TRBD2 (5 bases). The germline CDR1 and CDR2 sequences are SGHAT and FQNNGV. The ends were cut back, 0 bases at V and 5 bases at J, with 13 bases in the middle. CDR3 length: 15 residues. CDR3 DNA: TGTGCCAGCAGCTTAGATCATCGGGAACGGGAGACCCAGTACTTC. Translating it yields CASSLDHRERETQYF.

The chain employs TRBV3-1 and TRBJ1-6, with D unclear. This CDR3 contains 14 residues. V shed 0 bases and J shed 7 bases, with 7 bases lying between them. Germline V CDR1 and CDR2: LGHDT, YNNKEL (reference sequence). CDR3: CASSQDLQNSPLHF. CDR3 nucleotides: TGTGCCAGCAGCCAAGATTTACAGAATTCACCCCTCCACTTT.

The chain recombines TRBV27 with TRBJ2-1; possible D gene TRBD1, 6 bases. CDR3 length: 17 amino acids. Looked up from germline, CDR1 is MNHEY and CDR2 is SMNVEV (reference sequence). V lost 3 bases, J lost 0 bases, and 15 bases lay in between. The DNA of the CDR3 is TGTGCCAGCAGTTTTCTGGCAGGGGTGGTCTCCTACAATGAGCAGTTCTTC. Translating it yields CASSFLAGVVSYNEQFF.

This clonotype was found many times. A read error may explain this, as a much larger clone is one base away. This sequence joins TRBV20-1 and TRBJ2-7; 7 nucleotides agree with TRBD2. This CDR3 is 13 amino acids long. V lost 6 bases and J lost 7; bases outside the gene matches: 12. The germline V gene encodes CDR1 DFQATT and CDR2 SNEGSKA (reference sequence). The CDR3 region has the DNA TGCAGTGCAGCCGGGACTACCTTACATGAGCAGTACTTC. Amino acids: CSAAGTTLHEQYF.

The V call is TRBV20-1, the J call TRBJ2-5, with no clear D. The ends were cut back, 6 bases at V and 4 bases at J, with 18 bases in the middle. The CDR3 totals 14 residues. In germline, CDR1 is DFQATT, CDR2 SNEGSKA (reference sequence). CDR3 bases: TGCAGTGCCCGACTGGGTCTTGCTTCAGAGACCCAGTACTTC. Its protein product is CSARLGLASETQYF.

The chain recombines TRBV20-1 with TRBJ1-2, with D unclear. This CDR3 spans 12 amino acids. Trimming shortened V by 5 bases and J by 3 bases, and 10 bases separated the two germline ends. Germline V lookup: CDR1 DFQATT, CDR2 SNEGSKA (reference sequence). The CDR3 DNA is TGCAGTGCTGCTAACGGGGACTATGGCTACACCTTC. Translated: CSAANGDYGYTF.

The rearrangement links TRBV28 to TRBJ2-1, with 11 bases matching TRBD2. Judging by the DNA end, TRBJ2-7 fits better; the J call may be wrong. This CDR3 region has 14 residues. The germline gives CDR1 MDHEN, CDR2 SYDVKM. CDR3 sequence: CASSISGGGDEQYF. In DNA form, the CDR3 reads TGTGCCAGCAGTATTAGCGGGGGGGGCGATGAGCAGTACTTC.

This clonotype has a single count. The V and J genes are TRBV5-1 and TRBJ2-7, with 9 nucleotides matching TRBD1. The V and J ends lost 3 bases and 3 bases, in that order; junction bases with no gene match: 7. From germline, CDR1 is SGHRS and CDR2 YFSETQ. This CDR3 has 15 amino acids. As DNA, the CDR3 is TGCGCCAGCAGCTACTCCGGGACAGGGTACTACGAGCAGTACTTC. Translated: CASSYSGTGYYEQYF.

The chain joins TRBV13 to TRBJ2-7; D gene uncertain. Trimming pared 6 bases from V and 3 bases from J, leaving 15 bases between. The germline CDR1 and CDR2 sequences are PRHDT and FYEKMQ (reference sequence). The CDR3 consists of 14 residues. In DNA, the CDR3 is TGTGCCAGCAGTCGTTTAGGAAGGTTCTACGAGCAGTACTTC. It encodes CASSRLGRFYEQYF.

The V gene is TRBV28, the J gene TRBJ1-2; 7 bases agree with TRBD1. The CDR3 contains 15 residues. Germline V gene data show CDR1 as MDHEN and CDR2 as SYDVKM. With 6 bases clipped from V and 2 bases from J, the junction kept 9 bases outside the gene matches. This CDR3 reads CASRPGTAVNYGYTF. The DNA of the CDR3 is TGTGCCAGCAGGCCCGGGACAGCAGTCAACTATGGCTACACCTTC.

The chain is built from TRBV7-9 and TRBJ2-7; 8 bases match TRBD2. Trimming at V came to 0 bases and at J to 6 bases, leaving 16 bases not matched to a gene. CDR1 is SEHNR and CDR2 is FQNEAQ in the germline V gene (reference sequence). The CDR3 length is 18 residues. CDR3 region: CASSLASLGREGLSEQYF. The CDR3, as DNA: TGTGCCAGCAGCTTAGCCTCTCTTGGACGGGAGGGCCTCAGCGAGCAGTACTTC.

V is TRBV5-1 and J is TRBJ2-7; tentative D call: TRBD1 (5 bases). The germline CDR1 and CDR2 sequences are SGHRS and YFSETQ. Trimming took 3 bases from V and 2 from J, leaving 15 bases between them. The CDR3 is 15 residues long. The CDR3 DNA reads as TGCGCCAGCAGCTCTAGTTACGTAGGGGCCTACGAGCAGTACTTC. It is translated as CASSSSYVGAYEQYF. Based on the CDR3 plus reference TRBV5-1 and TRBJ2-7, the full variable domain is KAGVTQTPRYLIKTRGQQVTLSCSPISGHRSVSWYQQTPGQGLQFLFEYFSETQRNKGNFPGRFSGRQFSNSRSEMNVSTLELGDSALYLCASSSSYVGAYEQYFGPGTRLTVT.

CDR3 nucleotide sequence: TGTGCCAGCATGTCGGTGCAGGGTTACTATGGCTACACCTTC. As protein: CASMSVQGYYGYTF. The chain is built from TRBV2 and TRBJ1-2, with D possibly being TRBD1 (5 bases). The V end lost 7 bases, the J end lost 3 bases, and 15 bases lay between the germline ends. The CDR3 covers 14 residues. Looked up from germline, CDR1 is SNHLY and CDR2 is FYNNEI.

The J gene is TRBJ1-5, the V gene TRBV4-2; the D is unclear. The germline V gene has CDR1 LGHNA and CDR2 YNFKEQ. The germline V and J ends were trimmed by 1 base and 2 bases, with 9 bases remaining between them. This CDR3 region has 15 residues. The CDR3: CASSQGEGGNQPQHF. CDR3 DNA sequence: TGTGCCAGCAGCCAAGGGGAGGGAGGCAATCAGCCCCAGCATTTT.

This rearrangement joins TRBV2 to TRBJ1-5, with TRBD1 identical over 7 bases. This CDR3 region has 15 residues. Germline V lookup: CDR1 SNHLY, CDR2 FYNNEI. With V trimmed by 6 bases and J by 0 bases, 5 bases remained unmatched. The CDR3 loop is CASREQGNSNQPQHF. The CDR3 nucleotides read TGTGCCAGCAGAGAACAGGGGAATAGCAATCAGCCCCAGCATTTT.